This T cell receptor beta chain was sequenced during a study of CD8 T cells in Susac syndrome. V was pared by 5 bases and J by 2 bases, with 2 bases between. This CDR3 is built from 10 residues. Looked up from germline, CDR1 is SQVTM and CDR2 is ANQGSEA. RNA amounts of about 0.5 to 1 ug underwent reverse transcription with random hexamers. TCRdb re-derived calls from the immunoSEQ multiplex PCR reads in MiXCR, one entry per CDR3 protein. This table has more than 100,000 distinct CDR3 sequences, nearly 95% appearing once. The control participants were healthy donors, and these controls were matched with respect to both age and sex.

This TCR derives from a human donor in good health. The chain links TRBV29-1 to TRBJ2-3; D unclear. Specimen: CD4+ T cells from PBMCs. CDR3 DNA sequence: TGCAGCGTTCACACAGATACGCAGTATTTT. It specifies CSVHTDTQYF.